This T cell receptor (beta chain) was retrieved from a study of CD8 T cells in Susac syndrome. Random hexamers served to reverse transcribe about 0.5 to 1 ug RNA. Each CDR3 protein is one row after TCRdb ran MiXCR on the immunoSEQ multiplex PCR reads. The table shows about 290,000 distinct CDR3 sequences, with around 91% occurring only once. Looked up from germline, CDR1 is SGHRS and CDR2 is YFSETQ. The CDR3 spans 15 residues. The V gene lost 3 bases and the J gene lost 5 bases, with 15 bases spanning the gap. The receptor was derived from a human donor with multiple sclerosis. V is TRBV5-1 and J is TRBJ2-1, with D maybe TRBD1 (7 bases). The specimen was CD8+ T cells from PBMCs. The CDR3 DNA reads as TGCGCCAGCAGCTACTGGGCGGGGACAGACAATGAGCAGTTCTTC. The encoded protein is CASSYWAGTDNEQFF.